This TCR beta chain was obtained from a study of blood T cell repertoires in COVID-19. CDR1 is LGHDT, CDR2 YNNKEL, per germline (reference sequence). V was pared by 0 bases and J by 4 bases, with 8 bases of the junction left unmatched. The CDR3 contains 18 residues. Authors' processing steps: Quantification of nucleated cells was approximated via reference gene primer amplification. Assay used: immunoSEQ multiplex PCR; TCRdb lists only in-frame clones, some missing. D and trimming were read from the DNA, whereas the V and J calls and clone size are those reported in that table. The table shows roughly 70,000 clones, with approximately 80% occurring only once.

The sequenced material came from peripheral blood. This sequence originates from a woman older than 75 with active or convalescent COVID-19. This chain links TRBV3-1 (or the pseudogene TRBV3-2) with TRBJ2-1, with 11 bases lining up with TRBD2. Here the CDR3 DNA reads TGTGCCAGCAGCCAAGACCCAGCTAGCGGGAGGCGTTACAATGAGCAGTTCTTC. This gives the protein CASSQDPASGRRYNEQFF.